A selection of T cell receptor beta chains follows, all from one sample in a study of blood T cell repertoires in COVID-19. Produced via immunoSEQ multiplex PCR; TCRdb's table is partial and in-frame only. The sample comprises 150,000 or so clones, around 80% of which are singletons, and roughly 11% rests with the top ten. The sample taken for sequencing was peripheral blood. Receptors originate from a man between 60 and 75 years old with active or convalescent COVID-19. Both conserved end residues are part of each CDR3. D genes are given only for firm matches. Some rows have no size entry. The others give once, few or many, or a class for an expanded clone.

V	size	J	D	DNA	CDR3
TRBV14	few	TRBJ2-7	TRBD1	TGTGCCAGCAGCCAAGTACAGGGGACCGCGCAGTACTTC	CASSQVQGTAQYF
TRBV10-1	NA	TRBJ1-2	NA	TGCGCCAGCAGTGATCAGACAGGACGCTATGGCTACACCTTC	CASSDQTGRYGYTF
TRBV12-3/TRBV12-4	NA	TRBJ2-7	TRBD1	TGTGCCAGCCTGGGGACAGGCTCCTACGAGCAGTACTTC	CASLGTGSYEQYF
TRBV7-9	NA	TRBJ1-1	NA	TGTGCCAGCAGCGGGGGCCCTGAAGCTTTCTTT	CASSGGPEAFF
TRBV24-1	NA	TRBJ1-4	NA	TGTGCCACCAGTGATCCAGGTCATCTCGAGGAAAAACTGTTTTTT	CATSDPGHLEEKLFF
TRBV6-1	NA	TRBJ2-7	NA	TGTGCCAGCAGTGAAGTATTTCGAGATACTTACGAGCAGTACTTC	CASSEVFRDTYEQYF
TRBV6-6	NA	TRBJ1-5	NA	TGTGCCAGCAGTACCGGACAGTCCTATAGCAATCAGCCCCAGCATTTT	CASSTGQSYSNQPQHF
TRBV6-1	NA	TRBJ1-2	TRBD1	TGTGCCAGCAGTGAATCCCCCGGGGCAGGGGGCGGAGGCTACACCTTC	CASSESPGAGGGGYTF
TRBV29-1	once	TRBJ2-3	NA	TGCAGCGTTGAGCGGGGGCGCACAGATACGCAGTATTTT	CSVERGRTDTQYF
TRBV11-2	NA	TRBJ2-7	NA	TGTGCCAGCAGCTTAGTTCTCGAGCAGTACTTC	CASSLVLEQYF
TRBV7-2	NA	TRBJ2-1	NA	TGTGCCAGCAGCCCGAACGACTACTATATACAGTTCTTC	CASSPNDYYIQFF
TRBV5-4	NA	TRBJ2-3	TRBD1	TGTGCCAGCAGCCCAGCACAGGGGGCTTTTCGCACAGATACGCAGTATTTT	CASSPAQGAFRTDTQYF
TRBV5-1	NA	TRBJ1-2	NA	TGCGCCAGCAGCTTGGTTTCAGGGGCTAACTATGGCTACACCTTC	CASSLVSGANYGYTF
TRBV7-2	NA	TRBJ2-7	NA	TGTGCCAGCAGCCCACCGGCACAGACCGAGCAGTACTTC	CASSPPAQTEQYF
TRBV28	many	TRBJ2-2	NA	TGTGCCAGCAGTTTATGGGCTGCAACCGGGGAGCTGTTTTTT	CASSLWAATGELFF
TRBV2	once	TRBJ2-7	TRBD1	TGTGCCAGCAGTGGGACAGGGAACGAGCAGTACTTC	CASSGTGNEQYF
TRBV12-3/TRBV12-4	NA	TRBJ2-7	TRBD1	TGTGCCAGCAGTTACAGGGGGTCGGGGGAGCAGTACTTC	CASSYRGSGEQYF
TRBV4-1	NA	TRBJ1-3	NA	TGCGCCAGCAGCCAAGATCCGGGGAGGGCCCGCTCTGGAAACACCATATATTTT	CASSQDPGRARSGNTIYF
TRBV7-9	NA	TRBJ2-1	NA	TGTGCCAGCAGCTACAATCTCAACTACAATGAGCAGTTCTTC	CASSYNLNYNEQFF
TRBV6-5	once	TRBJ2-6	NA	TGTGCCTCCCGACAGACTGGGGCCAACGTCCTGACTTTC	CASRQTGANVLTF
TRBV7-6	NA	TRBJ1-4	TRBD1	TGTGCCAGCAGCTTAGCCCAGGGGGCAACTAATGAAAAACTGTTTTTT	CASSLAQGATNEKLFF
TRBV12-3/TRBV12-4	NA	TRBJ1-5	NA	TGTGCCAGTTCGGGGTCGAGCAATCAGCCCCAGCATTTT	CASSGSSNQPQHF
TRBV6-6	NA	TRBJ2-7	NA	TGTGCCAGCAGTTATTCTGCTGCCCCCCAGGGCTACGAGCAGTACTTC	CASSYSAAPQGYEQYF
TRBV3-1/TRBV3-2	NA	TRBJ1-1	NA	TGTGCCAGCAGCCAAGAATCAGGGAACACTGAAGCTTTCTTT	CASSQESGNTEAFF
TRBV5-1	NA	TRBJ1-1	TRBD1	TGCGCCAGCAGCCGCGGGGACAGAAACACTGAAGCTTTCTTT	CASSRGDRNTEAFF
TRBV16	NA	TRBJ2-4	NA	TGTGCCAGCAGCCAATCGGGCCTCCTAGCCAAAAACATTCAGTACTTC	CASSQSGLLAKNIQYF
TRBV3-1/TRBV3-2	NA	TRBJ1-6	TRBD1	TGTGCCAGCAGCCAAGAGGGGACAGGGAGTAGAACCCTCCACTTT	CASSQEGTGSRTLHF
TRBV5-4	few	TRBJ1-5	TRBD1	TGTGCCAGCAGCACCCAGGGGGCCCATCAGCCCCAGCATTTT	CASSTQGAHQPQHF